This T cell receptor (beta chain) was retrieved from a study of OX40 agonist ivuxolimab in advanced cancers. Study-level findings and limits: Relatively little clonal expansion, among the lowest observed, appeared in partial responders at 0.1-3.0 mg/kg.

To note about this clone: The antigen is unknown.

The CDR3 covers 16 residues. Germline CDR1 SGHDT, CDR2 YYEEEE. V was clipped by 0 bases and J by 0 bases, with 12 bases between them. The method was immunoSEQ multiplex PCR; TCRdb's version includes in-frame clones alone and lacks a portion of them. The table includes 45,000 to 55,000 clones, under 90% detected once. This chain uses TRBV5-6 with TRBJ2-5; TRBD1 or TRBD2 may be the D gene (5 bases each). The sequence derives from an adult with an advanced solid tumor such as melanoma, head and neck, liver or kidney cancer. Specimen: CD4+ or CD8+ T cells sorted from blood, collected in a trial of the OX40 agonist ivuxolimab. The CDR3 sequence is CASSLEGRRYQETQYF. The CDR3 region has the DNA TGTGCCAGCAGCTTGGAGGGGAGAAGGTACCAAGAGACCCAGTACTTC. The variable domain in full, with the rest retrieved from reference TRBV5-6 and TRBJ2-5, is DAGVTQSPTHLIKTRGQQVTLRCSPKSGHDTVSWYQQALGQGPQFIFQYYEEEERQRGNFPDRFSGHQFPNYSSELNVNALLLGDSALYLCASSLEGRRYQETQYFGPGTRLLVL.